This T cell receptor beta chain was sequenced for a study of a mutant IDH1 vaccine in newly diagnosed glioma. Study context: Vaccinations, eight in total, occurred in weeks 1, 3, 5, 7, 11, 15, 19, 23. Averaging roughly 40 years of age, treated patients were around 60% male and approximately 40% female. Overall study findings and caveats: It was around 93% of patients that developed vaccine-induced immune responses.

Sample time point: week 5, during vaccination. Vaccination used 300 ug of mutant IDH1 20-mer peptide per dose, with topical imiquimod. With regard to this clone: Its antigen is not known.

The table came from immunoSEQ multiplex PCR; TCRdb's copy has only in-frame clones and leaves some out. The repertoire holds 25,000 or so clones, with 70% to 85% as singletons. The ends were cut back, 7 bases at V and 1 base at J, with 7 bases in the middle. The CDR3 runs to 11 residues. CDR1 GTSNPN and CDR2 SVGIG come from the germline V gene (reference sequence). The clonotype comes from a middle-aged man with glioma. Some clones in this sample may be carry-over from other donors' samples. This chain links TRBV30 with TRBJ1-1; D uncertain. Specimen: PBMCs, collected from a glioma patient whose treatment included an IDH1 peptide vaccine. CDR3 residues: CAFGGNTEAFF. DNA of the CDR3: TGTGCCTTCGGAGGGAACACTGAAGCTTTCTTT.